The present entry profiles one TCR beta chain with its context. Its target is unknown. The germline CDR1 and CDR2 sequences are SGHTA and FQGNSA. The length of the CDR3 is 17 residues. V gave up 5 bases and J gave up 1 base, with 19 bases separating them. The source of the sample is a study of T cell responses to AZD1222 COVID-19 vaccine. The repertoire was sequenced with immunoSEQ multiplex PCR; TCRdb's copy has only in-frame clones and lacks some. The sample consists of about 140,000 clones, 92% of them appearing once. Study-level results: Regions left unmutated in variants are reportedly the target of nearly half of spike-specific TCRs.

J is TRBJ2-3 and V is TRBV7-2; D perhaps matches TRBD2 (7 bases). The receptor comes from an adult who received the AZD1222 COVID-19 vaccine. Source: peripheral blood, taken 28 days after the second AZD1222 dose. CDR3 loop: CASSALSGGGGTDTQYF. The CDR3 coding sequence is TGTGCCAGCAGCGCCTTAAGCGGAGGGGGGGGCACAGATACGCAGTATTTT. Together with reference TRBV7-2 and TRBJ2-3, the CDR3 gives the full variable domain: GAGVSQSPSNKVTEKGKDVELRCDPISGHTALYWYRQSLGQGLEFLIYFQGNSAPDKSGLPSDRFSAERTGGSVSTLTIQRTQQEDSAVYLCASSALSGGGGTDTQYFGPGTRLTVL.